Listed here are 26 T cell receptor beta chains from one sample, sequenced in a study of T cell responses to AZD1222 COVID-19 vaccine. Using immunoSEQ multiplex PCR, the repertoire was profiled, and TCRdb retains in-frame clones only, with some absent. The table lists about 190,000 clones, approximately 91% of them singletons. The material was peripheral blood, obtained on day 0 of AZD1222 vaccination. The source is an adult in good health.

The chain links TRBV7-2 to TRBJ1-1, with 9 bases identical to TRBD1. CDR3 size: 14 residues. J gave up 3 bases and V 5 bases, and 4 bases lay outside the gene matches. In germline, CDR1 is SGHTA, CDR2 FQGNSA. The CDR3 is CASSTGQGHTEAFF. DNA for the CDR3: TGTGCCAGCAGCACCGGACAGGGGCACACTGAAGCTTTCTTT.

The chain combines TRBV18 with TRBJ1-2, with 9 bases lining up with TRBD1. Germline V gives CDR1 KGHSH, CDR2 LQKENI. The CDR3 contains 15 residues. V gave up 1 base and J gave up 8 bases; unmatched junction bases: 8. The CDR3 coding sequence is TGTGCCAGCTCACCACGGACAGGGGACTTCGGAGGCTACACCTTC. This encodes CASSPRTGDFGGYTF.

The chain uses TRBV7-9 and TRBJ2-7; D is uncertain. The CDR3 length is 12 residues. Trimming pared 4 bases from V and 0 bases from J, leaving 4 bases between. Germline V gene sequence: CDR1 SEHNR, CDR2 FQNEAQ (reference sequence). CDR3 nucleotide sequence: TGTGCCAGCAGCTCGGTCTCCTACGAGCAGTACTTC. Its protein product is CASSSVSYEQYF.

The V and J genes are TRBV23-1 and TRBJ2-7; possibly TRBD1 for D (6 bases). TRBV23-1 is reported as an ORF; its role is uncertain. CDR3 length: 16 residues. V lost 0 bases and J 2 bases, leaving 14 bases between the germline ends. The CDR3 DNA reads as TGCGCCAGCAGTCAATCGGGAACCGGGACAACCTACGAGCAGTACTTC. It yields the protein CASSQSGTGTTYEQYF.

This rearrangement joins TRBV21-1 to TRBJ2-4. TRBV21-1 is a pseudogene. The CDR3 is 17 amino acids. The CDR3 loop is CASSTHAGTLAKNIQYF. In DNA, the CDR3 is TGTGCCAGCAGCACCCATGCTGGGACCCTAGCCAAAAACATTCAGTACTTC.

In this sample, this clone turned up a few times. The gene calls are TRBV7-9 and TRBJ1-6; 7 bases line up with TRBD1. The CDR3 loop spans 14 amino acids. Germline trimming cut 6 bases from V and 7 bases from J; bases unmatched to any gene: 6. CDR1 and CDR2 (germline): SEHNR, FQNEAQ (reference sequence). The DNA of the CDR3 is TGTGCCAGCAGTAGACAGGGTAGGAATTCACCCCTCCACTTT. It yields the protein CASSRQGRNSPLHF.

The CDR3 protein is CASSPPTRYEQYF. The DNA of the CDR3 is TGTGCCAGCAGTCCCCCCACTAGGTACGAGCAGTACTTC. This chain links TRBV27 with TRBJ2-7; TRBD2 is a possible D gene (5 bases). This CDR3 is 13 amino acids long. Germline V gene sequence: CDR1 MNHEY, CDR2 SMNVEV (reference sequence). The V gene lost 5 bases and the J gene lost 4 bases, with 12 bases spanning the gap.

The V call is TRBV27, the J call TRBJ1-6, with D possibly being TRBD1 (6 bases). Between the trimmed V and J ends, which lost 4 bases and 8 bases, there was a span of 15 bases. The CDR3 loop spans 15 amino acids. The V gene's germline CDR1 is MNHEY and CDR2 SMNVEV (reference sequence). CDR3 amino acids: CASSYRQAGDSPLHF. CDR3 nucleotides: TGTGCCAGCAGTTACCGACAGGCTGGAGATTCACCCCTCCACTTT.

V is TRBV7-9 and J is TRBJ2-3; 16 nucleotides agree with TRBD2. This CDR3 region has 16 residues. The germline V gene encodes CDR1 SEHNR and CDR2 FQNEAQ (reference sequence). Trimming removed 5 bases from V and 6 bases from J; junction bases left unmatched: 5. The CDR3 reads CASSPGTSGGADTQYF. The CDR3 DNA sequence: TGTGCCAGCAGCCCGGGGACTAGCGGGGGGGCGGATACGCAGTATTTT.

This rearrangement joins TRBV4-1 to TRBJ1-1; D gene ambiguous. V gave up 0 bases and J gave up 5 bases, with 4 bases separating them. Germline V gene sequence: CDR1 MGHRA, CDR2 YSYEKL. This CDR3 has 12 residues. CDR3 sequence (DNA): TGCGCCAGCAGCCAAGATGAGACTGAAGCTTTCTTT. Its protein is CASSQDETEAFF.

The chain joins TRBV5-1 to TRBJ1-5; the D gene is possibly TRBD1 (6 bases). Germline lookup yields CDR1 SGHRS and CDR2 YFSETQ. V lost 0 bases and J lost 6, with 13 bases in between. The CDR3 runs 15 residues. CDR3 in amino acids: CASSLVGGAGQPQHF. The CDR3 DNA sequence: TGCGCCAGCAGCTTGGTGGGGGGCGCAGGTCAGCCCCAGCATTTT.

This clone was recorded only once. This rearrangement joins TRBV2 to TRBJ2-7; 10 nucleotides match TRBD2. The V gene's germline CDR1 is SNHLY and CDR2 FYNNEI. The CDR3 runs to 15 residues. V was pared by 6 bases and J by 3 bases, with 8 bases of the junction left unmatched. The CDR3 coding sequence is TGTGCCAGCAGGTCGTGGCCTAGCGGGAGCTACGAGCAGTACTTC. It encodes CASRSWPSGSYEQYF.

The chain couples TRBV5-1 to TRBJ2-5, with a tentative D call TRBD2 (6 bases). Germline loops: CDR1 SGHRS, CDR2 YFSETQ. The V gene lost 4 bases and the J gene lost 1 base, with 20 bases spanning the gap. The CDR3 length is 17 residues. The CDR3 coding sequence is TGCGCCAGCAGCCCCCCATCCACGGAGGGGCTCCAAGAGACCCAGTACTTC. The encoded protein is CASSPPSTEGLQETQYF. Using reference TRBV5-1 and TRBJ2-5 for the parts outside the CDR3, the full variable domain is KAGVTQTPRYLIKTRGQQVTLSCSPISGHRSVSWYQQTPGQGLQFLFEYFSETQRNKGNFPGRFSGRQFSNSRSEMNVSTLELGDSALYLCASSPPSTEGLQETQYFGPGTRLLVL.

The rearrangement uses TRBV19 and TRBJ2-3, with 7 positions matching TRBD2. The CDR3 contains 15 residues. The germline V gene has CDR1 LNHDA and CDR2 SQIVND (reference sequence). The V and J ends lost 9 bases and 5 bases, in that order; junction bases with no gene match: 14. CDR3 DNA: TGTGCCAGCACCAACCTGGGGGGGTTGAAAGATACGCAGTATTTT. Residues: CASTNLGGLKDTQYF.

V is TRBV10-2 and J is TRBJ1-2, with 8 nucleotides matching TRBD1. From germline, CDR1 is WSHSY and CDR2 SAAADI. The CDR3 is 14 amino acids. V lost 3 bases and J lost 4; bases outside the gene matches: 4. CDR3 nucleotides: TGCGCCAGCAGTGATCAGGGGGCAGGCTATGGCTACACCTTC. Its protein is CASSDQGAGYGYTF.

The V call is TRBV19, the J call TRBJ1-5, with 7 positions matching TRBD1. This CDR3 contains 17 residues. CDR1 is LNHDA and CDR2 is SQIVND in the germline V gene (reference sequence). The V and J ends lost 3 bases and 3 bases, in that order; junction bases with no gene match: 11. This CDR3 is CASSIAPGQRYNQPQHF. The CDR3 DNA reads TGTGCCAGTAGTATTGCCCCGGGACAGAGATACAATCAGCCCCAGCATTTT. Supplemented by reference TRBV19 and TRBJ1-5, the full variable domain reads DGGITQSPKYLFRKEGQNVTLSCEQNLNHDAMYWYRQDPGQGLRLIYYSQIVNDFQKGDIAEGYSVSREKKESFPLTVTSAQKNPTAFYLCASSIAPGQRYNQPQHFGDGTRLSIL.

The chain has TRBV7-2 and TRBJ1-5; TRBD1 matches at 11 bases. V shed 0 bases and J 10 bases; nucleotides not matched to a gene: 8. Germline loops: CDR1 SGHTA, CDR2 FQGNSA. CDR3 length: 16 amino acids. The CDR3 DNA reads as TGTGCCAGCAGCTTAGCATTGGGACAGGGGGGGGCACCCCAGCATTTT. This sequence encodes CASSLALGQGGAPQHF.

CDR3 in DNA: TGTGCCAGCAGCGGGGACAGTGCCTATGGCTACACCTTC. This sequence encodes CASSGDSAYGYTF. The V gene is TRBV3-1 (or the pseudogene TRBV3-2), the J gene TRBJ1-2; TRBD1 aligns across 7 bases. CDR1 LGHDT and CDR2 YNNKEL come from the germline V gene (reference sequence). With V trimmed by 5 bases and J by 4 bases, 4 bases remained unmatched. The CDR3 totals 13 residues.

The rearrangement links TRBV19 to TRBJ2-3; no clear D gene. From germline, CDR1 is LNHDA and CDR2 SQIVND (reference sequence). The ends were cut back, 1 base at V and 1 base at J, with 12 bases in the middle. The CDR3 has 16 residues. The CDR3 nucleotides are TGTGCCAGTAGTATAGTTCCAGGCTCCCGCACAGATACGCAGTATTTT. Translating gives CASSIVPGSRTDTQYF.

The V and J genes are TRBV7-2 and TRBJ1-2; weak D call: TRBD1 (6 bases). The CDR3 covers 14 residues. Germline-derived CDR1 and CDR2 are SGHTA and FQGNSA. The ends were cut back, 5 bases at V and 3 bases at J, with 13 bases in the middle. The CDR3 protein is CASSLLRTDYGYTF. CDR3 in DNA: TGTGCCAGCAGCCTACTCCGGACAGACTATGGCTACACCTTC.

The V gene is TRBV7-3, the J gene TRBJ2-1; 7 bases line up with TRBD1. V lost 4 bases to trimming and J lost 3 bases; unmatched junction nucleotides: 0. The CDR3 is 13 residues long. CDR1 and CDR2 from the germline V gene are SGHTA and FQGTGA. The CDR3 DNA follows: TGTGCCAGCAGCTGGGACAGCTACAATGAGCAGTTCTTC. Its translation: CASSWDSYNEQFF.

The rearrangement uses TRBV7-2 and TRBJ2-1; a weak D match, TRBD1 (6 bases). Germline V gene lookup returns CDR1 SGHTA and CDR2 FQGNSA. CDR3 length: 16 residues. V was trimmed by 1 base and J by 5 bases, leaving 15 bases between them. CDR3 residues: CASSLGITGPHNEQFF. DNA of the CDR3: TGTGCCAGCAGCTTAGGGATTACAGGGCCTCACAATGAGCAGTTCTTC.

V is TRBV5-6 and J is TRBJ1-4, with TRBD1 matching 8 bases. The CDR3 runs 16 residues. V gave up 4 bases and J gave up 3 bases; unmatched junction bases: 8. From germline, CDR1 is SGHDT and CDR2 YYEEEE. Here the CDR3 reads CASSQIQGAANEKLFF. The CDR3 coding sequence is TGTGCCAGCAGCCAAATCCAGGGGGCGGCTAATGAAAAACTGTTTTTT.

The V call is TRBV7-9, the J call TRBJ2-7; D is undetermined. CDR3 size: 15 residues. The germline gives CDR1 SEHNR, CDR2 FQNEAQ (reference sequence). V was pared by 2 bases and J by 0 bases, with 11 bases between. As DNA, the CDR3 is TGTGCCAGCAGCTTAATCTTGGCTGCCTCCTACGAGCAGTACTTC. Residues: CASSLILAASYEQYF.

This chain connects TRBV28 to TRBJ2-7; the D is unclear. CDR1 MDHEN and CDR2 SYDVKM come from the germline V gene. V dropped 7 bases and J dropped 4 bases, with 11 bases sitting between them. The CDR3 loop spans 12 amino acids. CDR3 in amino acids: CASMVVGYEQYF. CDR3 DNA: TGTGCCAGCATGGTCGTAGGGTACGAGCAGTACTTC.

For this clone: Other DNA sequences in this specimen translate into the identical CDR3. The chain recombines TRBV20-1 with TRBJ1-2; no clear D gene. V was pared by 3 bases and J by 7 bases, with 6 bases between. Germline CDR1 and CDR2: DFQATT and SNEGSKA (reference sequence). The CDR3 spans 10 residues. This CDR3 reads CSARTVGYTF. The CDR3 bases are TGCAGTGCTAGGACGGTTGGCTACACCTTC.